The rows below give T cell receptor beta chains drawn from one sample of a study of T cells after yellow fever vaccination. TCRdb fed the 5' RACE reads into MiXCR, producing one record per CDR3 protein. This sample has 140,000 to 150,000 distinct CDR3 sequences, with less than 8.5% found just once. Here the sequenced sample was CD4+ T cells sorted from PBMCs, taken 10 days after the yellow fever booster vaccination. The receptor set was obtained from a man younger than 45 who received the YFV17D yellow fever vaccine. The CDR3 runs from the conserved cysteine through the conserved F or W. A D gene is named only where the DNA matches it firmly. Some rows mark clone size as missing; the rest say once, few, many or name a class of expanded clone.

j_call: TRBJ1-2
d_call: NA
clone_size: NA
v_call: TRBV20-1
cdr3_length: 13
cdr3_aa: CSASPGPLWGYTF
cdr3_nt: TGCAGTGCTAGTCCCGGTCCCCTCTGGGGCTACACCTTC

j_call: TRBJ2-1
d_call: NA
clone_size: many
v_call: TRBV4-3
cdr3_length: 16
cdr3_aa: CASSPRVGGSYNEQFF
cdr3_nt: TGCGCCAGCAGCCCCCGGGTTGGGGGCTCCTACAATGAGCAGTTCTTC

j_call: TRBJ2-3
d_call: NA
clone_size: many
v_call: TRBV7-2
cdr3_length: 17
cdr3_aa: CASSPRDGGIKADTQYF
cdr3_nt: TGTGCCAGCAGCCCCCGGGATGGCGGGATAAAGGCAGATACGCAGTATTTT

j_call: TRBJ2-7
d_call: TRBD2
clone_size: few
v_call: TRBV19
cdr3_length: 18
cdr3_aa: CASSLKPSGTSGSYEQYF
cdr3_nt: TGTGCCAGTAGTTTAAAACCTTCCGGGACTAGCGGGAGCTACGAGCAGTACTTC

j_call: TRBJ2-1
d_call: NA
clone_size: many
v_call: TRBV12-3/TRBV12-4
cdr3_length: 15
cdr3_aa: CASRAPTGEVGEQFF
cdr3_nt: TGTGCCAGCAGGGCTCCAACGGGAGAAGTTGGTGAGCAGTTCTTC

j_call: TRBJ2-7
d_call: NA
clone_size: many
v_call: TRBV5-1
cdr3_length: 13
cdr3_aa: CASSLEGTYEQYF
cdr3_nt: TGCGCCAGCAGCTTGGAAGGAACTTACGAGCAGTACTTC

j_call: TRBJ1-6
d_call: NA
clone_size: many
v_call: TRBV20-1
cdr3_length: 13
cdr3_aa: CSAKDGPVSPLHF
cdr3_nt: TGCAGTGCCAAGGACGGTCCGGTTTCACCCCTCCACTTT

j_call: TRBJ2-4
d_call: NA
clone_size: many
v_call: TRBV29-1
cdr3_length: 13
cdr3_aa: CSGGGGTKNIQYF
cdr3_nt: TGCAGCGGGGGTGGGGGAACCAAAAACATTCAGTACTTC

j_call: TRBJ2-3
d_call: NA
clone_size: many
v_call: TRBV6-1
cdr3_length: 15
cdr3_aa: CASSPPSESTDTQYF
cdr3_nt: TGTGCCAGCAGTCCCCCTAGCGAGAGCACAGATACGCAGTATTTT

j_call: TRBJ2-7
d_call: NA
clone_size: NA
v_call: TRBV5-6
cdr3_length: 13
cdr3_aa: CASSSGLRYEQYF
cdr3_nt: TGTGCCAGCAGCTCGGGTCTACGCTACGAGCAGTACTTC

j_call: TRBJ2-7
d_call: TRBD2
clone_size: NA
v_call: TRBV7-2
cdr3_length: 15
cdr3_aa: CASKIRLAGGYEQYF
cdr3_nt: TGTGCCAGCAAAATTCGACTAGCGGGAGGTTACGAGCAGTACTTC

j_call: TRBJ1-1
d_call: NA
clone_size: many
v_call: TRBV12-3/TRBV12-4
cdr3_length: 12
cdr3_aa: CASRAGLGEAFF
cdr3_nt: TGTGCCAGCAGAGCGGGACTCGGGGAAGCTTTCTTT

j_call: TRBJ2-7
d_call: NA
clone_size: NA
v_call: TRBV7-2
cdr3_length: 15
cdr3_aa: CASSPRGEWVTEQYF
cdr3_nt: TGTGCCAGCAGCCCCCGGGGTGAGTGGGTTACCGAGCAGTACTTC

j_call: TRBJ2-5
d_call: NA
clone_size: many
v_call: TRBV29-1
cdr3_length: 15
cdr3_aa: CSVEEGSLVKETQYF
cdr3_nt: TGCAGCGTTGAAGAGGGTTCATTGGTCAAAGAGACCCAGTACTTC